These T cell receptor beta chains were read from a single sample in a study of cytomegalovirus exposure and HLA in healthy donors. Profiling relied on immunoSEQ multiplex PCR, and the TCRdb table lists in-frame clones only, not all of them. The sample lists more than 95,000 clones; approximately 80% were seen once. Sequencing was carried out using PBMCs. The receptor set was obtained from a man aged 40-50 years in good health and CMV-seronegative. Both conserved end residues are part of each CDR3. D genes are given only for firm matches.

TRBD1	TRBV28	TRBJ2-7	13	CASSQQGAYEQYF
-	TRBV6-6	TRBJ1-4	13	CASKEQYNEKLFF
-	TRBV11-2	TRBJ1-5	15	CASSLDPGAGQPQHF
-	TRBV4-2	TRBJ2-1	14	CASSPPLLLNEQFF
-	TRBV5-4	TRBJ1-5	13	CASSLDRVQPQHF
TRBD1	TRBV9	TRBJ2-7	15	CASSVGTGGIHEQYF
-	TRBV7-9	TRBJ1-4	13	CASSLPLEGKLFF
TRBD2	TRBV6-1	TRBJ2-1	14	CASISGGADGEQFF
-	TRBV6-6	TRBJ2-5	14	CASSYNLVQETQYF
-	TRBV6-1	TRBJ1-4	13	CATWTATNEKLFF
-	TRBV7-2	TRBJ2-3	16	CASSLPLGGPPDTQYF
-	TRBV11-2	TRBJ1-1	15	CASSLDGGSTPEAFF
-	TRBV12-5	TRBJ1-2	17	CASGLVLSGGTNYGYTF
-	TRBV2	TRBJ2-5	11	CASHGGETQYF
-	TRBV11-2	TRBJ1-6	15	CASSSPKGKDSTLHF
TRBD1	TRBV5-1	TRBJ2-3	18	CASSPTPRTGASTDTQYF
TRBD1	TRBV5-1	TRBJ2-3	16	CASSLGTGPSTDTQYF
TRBD1	TRBV5-1	TRBJ2-1	15	CASSLEGQLYNEQFF
TRBD1	TRBV25-1	TRBJ1-5	12	CASGTGNQPQHF
-	TRBV7-3	TRBJ2-1	14	CASSPGLMYNEQFF
TRBD1	TRBV10-3	TRBJ1-2	14	CAISESGQGDGYTF
TRBD2	TRBV5-1	TRBJ2-7	16	CASSLGLAGGSYEQYF
-	TRBV11-3	TRBJ2-3	15	CASSSTNHRTDTQYF
-	TRBV6-5	TRBJ2-2	14	CASSYKGGAGELFF
-	TRBV30	TRBJ1-1	14	CAWSRRGEINEAFF
-	TRBV2	TRBJ1-5	15	CASSEAMQNNQPQHF
-	TRBV5-4	TRBJ1-2	13	CASSATVNYGYTF
TRBD1	TRBV19	TRBJ1-2	13	CASEGAPPYGYTF
-	TRBV15	TRBJ2-5	16	CATSRGQGGSQGTQYF
TRBD1	TRBV9	-	13	CASSGQGAGEQYF
-	TRBV7-9	TRBJ1-1	16	CASSPRGVGEGGEAFF
TRBD1	TRBV10-3	TRBJ1-2	13	CAISDPRDRGYTF
-	TRBV11-2	TRBJ2-3	13	CASRHSTWDTQYF
TRBD1	TRBV6-6	TRBJ2-2	12	CASSSGTEELFF
-	TRBV5-8	TRBJ2-7	17	CASSFAPGGQVNYEQYF
TRBD2	TRBV7-3	TRBJ2-2	16	CASSPRLAGGTGELFF
-	TRBV5-1	TRBJ1-2	13	CATRNDGVLGYTF
-	TRBV11-2	TRBJ2-7	14	CASSDFEGAYEQYF
-	TRBV27	TRBJ1-1	16	CASSLSVGGMNTEAFF
TRBD2	TRBV10-3	TRBJ2-3	16	CAISESSGGSTDTQYF
-	TRBV29-1	TRBJ1-4	15	CSVYQKTEPNEKLFF
-	TRBV4-2	TRBJ1-2	14	CASSPQSGHHGYTF
TRBD2	TRBV4-1	TRBJ2-3	16	CASSPETSGTTDTQYF
-	TRBV5-4	TRBJ2-3	13	CASSLDRADTQYF
TRBD1	TRBV19	-	14	CASSIVAGGYEQYF
-	TRBV19	TRBJ2-1	17	CASSTGTGVSSYNEQFF
-	TRBV28	TRBJ2-7	14	CASGQRATNYEQYF
-	TRBV7-3	TRBJ1-6	16	CASSLNPQGSNSPLHF
TRBD1	TRBV5-1	TRBJ2-3	14	CASAKGGTGDTQYF
-	TRBV2	TRBJ2-3	17	CASVLLEGRGSTDTQYF
TRBD1	TRBV6-5	TRBJ1-2	16	CASSYWRDSLGYGYTF
-	TRBV5-1	TRBJ2-7	14	CASSLEAGFSEQYF
-	TRBV6-6	TRBJ2-1	11	CASRLRDWQFF
-	TRBV28	TRBJ1-1	15	CASSSPHPGDTEAFF
-	TRBV9	TRBJ2-2	15	CASSAGILNTGELFF
-	TRBV5-6	TRBJ1-5	14	CASSPQGSNQPQHF
-	TRBV14	TRBJ1-1	13	CASSQDRGTEAFF
-	TRBV5-4	TRBJ2-3	15	CASSSAALEGNTQYF
TRBD2	TRBV4-3	TRBJ2-3	17	CASSQEALAGGLDTQYF